This T cell receptor (beta chain) came from a study of shared clonotypes between healthy human individuals. Negatively enriched CD4+ T cells were divided by CD45RA into naive and memory. The deep-level immunoSEQ assay was used. Once extracted for a subset, genomic DNA was divided evenly among several immunoSEQ plates. Profiling relied on immunoSEQ multiplex PCR, and the TCRdb table lists in-frame clones only, not all of them. The table includes around 990,000 clones, 77% detected once. Material: memory CD4+ T cells from PBMCs. Noted subset: CD45RA-negative fraction. This TCR came from a man between 18 and 35 years old in good health. Some clones in this sample may be carry-over from other donors' samples.

In nucleotides, the CDR3 is TGCGCCAGCAGCCTGAGACAGAACACTGAAGCTTTCTTT. Amino acid sequence: CASSLRQNTEAFF. This chain links TRBV5-1 with TRBJ1-1; unclear D gene. V shed 4 bases and J shed 1 base, with 8 bases lying between them. The CDR3 length is 13 residues. The germline CDR1 and CDR2 sequences are SGHRS and YFSETQ.